These 14 T cell receptor beta chains share one sample of origin, sequenced in a study of blood T cell repertoires in COVID-19. Only in-frame clones appear in the TCRdb table, and some are missing; sequencing was by immunoSEQ multiplex PCR. The data contain over 25,000 clones, 84% of them singletons. Source material: peripheral blood. The receptor set was obtained from a woman older than 75 with acute or convalescent COVID-19.

The chain couples TRBV7-9 to TRBJ2-7; TRBD1 is a possible D gene (6 bases). The CDR3 totals 15 residues. The germline V gene encodes CDR1 SEHNR and CDR2 FQNEAQ (reference sequence). V gave up 5 bases and J gave up 2 bases, with 16 bases separating them. CDR3 loop: CASSLQGRTPYEQYF. The CDR3 DNA is TGTGCCAGCAGCCTACAGGGACGGACACCCTACGAGCAGTACTTC.

V usage is TRBV6-5 and J usage is TRBJ2-7; maybe TRBD2 (6 bases). The germline V gene encodes CDR1 MNHEY and CDR2 SVGAGI. The germline V and J ends were trimmed by 6 bases and 3 bases, with 9 bases remaining between them. The CDR3 sequence is 12 residues long. CDR3 DNA: TGTGCCAGCAGCGACGGGAGCTACGAGCAGTACTTC. This sequence encodes CASSDGSYEQYF.

The chain carries TRBV19 and TRBJ1-1; D ambiguous. Trimming took off 5 bases at V and 7 bases at J, with 23 bases between the two ends. The CDR3 loop spans 16 amino acids. CDR1 and CDR2 from the germline V gene are LNHDA and SQIVND (reference sequence). CDR3 DNA sequence: TGTGCCAGTAGTCCAATTCGCGACCGGGCGGGTGTTGAAGCTTTCTTT. It specifies CASSPIRDRAGVEAFF.

V usage is TRBV28 and J usage is TRBJ2-5; D unresolved. Trimming took off 5 bases at V and 5 bases at J, with 9 bases between the two ends. Germline assignment: CDR1 MDHEN and CDR2 SYDVKM. There are 12 residues in the CDR3. This chain's CDR3 is CASSTGGETQYF. The CDR3 nucleotides read TGTGCCAGCAGTACCGGTGGTGAGACCCAGTACTTC.

This clone is a singleton in its sample. J is TRBJ2-1 and V is TRBV12-3 or TRBV12-4; no clear D gene. V lost 2 bases and J lost 8, with 7 bases in between. This CDR3 contains 12 residues. The CDR3 protein is CASSLNGHEQFF. In DNA, the CDR3 is TGTGCCAGCAGTTTAAATGGCCATGAGCAGTTCTTC.

This clone was seen only once. The rearrangement uses TRBV7-9 and TRBJ1-2; 7 bases align to TRBD1. CDR3 length equals 15 residues. Germline V gene sequence: CDR1 SEHNR, CDR2 FQNEAQ (reference sequence). V dropped 1 base and J dropped 8; count of bases not matched to a gene: 10. DNA for the CDR3: TGTGCCAGCAGCTTAGGGGACAGTGGACAAGAGGGCTACACCTTC. Amino acids: CASSLGDSGQEGYTF.

The rearrangement links TRBV7-9 to TRBJ1-4; no definite D call. CDR1 and CDR2 from the germline V gene are SEHNR and FQNEAQ (reference sequence). V shed 2 bases and J shed 7 bases, with 11 bases lying between them. The CDR3 contains 14 residues. This chain's CDR3 is CASSLSGWSEKLFF. CDR3 nucleotide sequence: TGTGCCAGCAGCTTAAGTGGATGGAGTGAAAAACTGTTTTTT.

The CDR3 reads CASAGGARGQETQYF. The CDR3, as DNA: TGTGCCAGTGCAGGGGGCGCGAGGGGTCAAGAGACCCAGTACTTC. This chain joins TRBV19 and TRBJ2-5; the match to TRBD1 covers 8 bases. The CDR3 covers 15 residues. Per germline, CDR1 LNHDA and CDR2 SQIVND (reference sequence). With V trimmed by 8 bases and J by 2 bases, 10 bases remained unmatched. The whole variable domain, filled in from reference TRBV19 and TRBJ2-5, reads DGGITQSPKYLFRKEGQNVTLSCEQNLNHDAMYWYRQDPGQGLRLIYYSQIVNDFQKGDIAEGYSVSREKKESFPLTVTSAQKNPTAFYLCASAGGARGQETQYFGPGTRLLVL.

V usage is TRBV6-6 and J usage is TRBJ1-1; 7 bases line up with TRBD1. Germline V gene data show CDR1 as MNHNY and CDR2 as SVGAGI (reference sequence). This CDR3 spans 14 amino acids. Trimming cost V 6 bases and J 1 base; bases outside gene matches: 5. In DNA form, the CDR3 reads TGTGCCAGCAGCTCGACAGGGAAGAACACTGAAGCTTTCTTT. Residues: CASSSTGKNTEAFF.

The chain carries TRBV4-3 and TRBJ1-2; D is perhaps TRBD1 (6 bases). CDR3 length: 16 amino acids. V was clipped by 0 bases and J by 5 bases, with 16 bases between them. Germline CDR1 is LGHNA and CDR2 is YSLEER. Written as DNA, the CDR3 is TGCGCCAGCAGCCAAGATTCGGCAGGGGCCGGGTATGGCTACACCTTC. Amino acid sequence: CASSQDSAGAGYGYTF.

This clone came up once. This chain links TRBV6-5 with TRBJ2-1; possible D gene TRBD2, 5 bases. Germline CDR1 is MNHEY and CDR2 is SVGAGI. The CDR3 is 11 amino acids. The V and J ends lost 6 bases and 11 bases respectively, with 11 bases between them. CDR3 nucleotide sequence: TGTGCCAGCAGCGCCCGGGATAAGCAGTTCTTC. Its protein product is CASSARDKQFF.

The chain couples TRBV9 to TRBJ1-4, with 7 bases that match TRBD1. The germline V gene encodes CDR1 SGDLS and CDR2 YYNGEE. The junction had 3 bases not matched to a gene; V was cut back by 0 bases and J by 4 bases. CDR3 length equals 15 residues. The CDR3 sequence: CASSVGTGYNEKLFF. For the CDR3, the DNA is TGTGCCAGCAGCGTAGGGACAGGTTATAATGAAAAACTGTTTTTT.

The chain links TRBV28 to TRBJ1-2; D is possibly TRBD1 (5 bases). Germline-derived CDR1 and CDR2 are MDHEN and SYDVKM. CDR3 length equals 14 residues. Trimming took 6 bases from V and 8 from J, leaving 19 bases between them. The CDR3 here is CASSSPPGKRGYTF. The CDR3 DNA reads TGTGCCAGCAGCTCCCCCCCAGGGAAGAGGGGCTACACCTTC.

Written as DNA, the CDR3 is TGTGCCAGCAGCCTGACGGGACACATGAACACTGAAGCTTTCTTT. This encodes CASSLTGHMNTEAFF. V usage is TRBV7-2 and J usage is TRBJ1-1; D perhaps matches TRBD1 (6 bases). The V and J ends lost 5 bases and 0 bases respectively, with 13 bases between them. The CDR3 has 15 amino acids. The germline gives CDR1 SGHTA, CDR2 FQGNSA.